This T cell receptor beta chain is from a study of long-term antiretroviral therapy in people with HIV. On this clone: Its cognate antigen is unknown.

The immunoSEQ assay was v3.0, run at survey level. Assay used: immunoSEQ multiplex PCR; TCRdb lists only in-frame clones, some missing. The sample contains about 28,000 clones, roughly 87% of which appear only once. Study conclusions and caveats: The repertoire was dominated at all time points by clones expanded before ART.

This TCR was recovered from a man aged 50-59 years with HIV. The sequenced sample was unsorted PBMCs, obtained 2 years after starting antiretroviral therapy.

The CDR3 coding sequence is TGCAGCGTTGAAGATCCTGGCACCTCAGCGTTCTTC. Its translation is CSVEDPGTSAFF. J is TRBJ2-1 and V is TRBV29-1; D is undetermined. With 0 bases removed from V and 15 bases from J, the gap between germline ends came to 15 bases. The CDR3 has 12 residues. CDR1 and CDR2 from the germline V gene are SQVTM and ANQGSEA.